The sequence of this T cell receptor (beta chain) was determined in a study of T cells after yellow fever vaccination (dated by TCRdb to between 2019 and 2020). With respect to the entire study: The SMART-Seq v4 Ultra Low Input RNA kit was used to prepare libraries from fractions with low cell numbers. Two healthy male donors made up the cohort, one aged 18 to 29 years and the other aged 30 to 40 years. Blood samples were taken at several timepoints before and after primary and secondary immunization, and bulk PBMC replicates and cell subsets were isolated. Bulk TCR alpha and beta repertoires were sequenced longitudinally to track T-cell clones before and after primary and booster YFV17D yellow fever vaccination. Overall study outcomes, separate from this receptor: The secondary T-cell response was found to be weaker but faster than the primary response, with a peak reached on day 5 rather than on day 15. Because only two donors were included in the study, the extent to which the findings can be generalized is limited. Computational filtering was needed because FACS-sorted repertoires could contain abundant contaminating clonotypes from the bulk population. Most clones expanded after primary vaccination were re-detected after the booster (around 96% of CD4 and approximately 89% of CD8), suggesting broad memory maintenance. A small share of clonotypes was detected in both CD4 and CD8 compartments, with the overlap likely arising from convergent recombination.

From the cysteine up to the phenylalanine, the CDR3 has a length of 14 residues. The retained sequence is limited to the CDR3, 42 bases, with the frame set at the first base. Sequences SSHAT (CDR1) and FNYEAQ (CDR2) are obtained from the germline V gene (reference sequence). Read against the paper, the sample's treatment or condition label means: live attenuated yellow fever vaccine strain. Two biological replicates of bulk PBMCs were collected at each blood-draw timepoint. A standard Ficoll-Paque protocol was used to isolate PBMCs from peripheral blood. TriZol was used to extract RNA from bulk PBMCs, CD4 and CD8 fractions, and dextramer-positive and dextramer-negative fractions. Ten or more counts support this clonotype. Its antigen has not been determined. The junction departs from the called germline gene at one end, perhaps through a read error. The instrument was an Illumina NovaSeq 6000. TCR cDNA was made using 5'RACE template switching, a step that added a universal primer site and unique molecular identifiers. cDNA synthesis was primed from both the TCR alpha and TCR beta constant segments. Two PCR steps were used to amplify libraries, with sample barcodes and sequencing adapters being added in the second step. Sequencing of the libraries was done on either Illumina HiSeq 2500 (2x100 bp) or NovaSeq (2x150 bp). The paper's processing steps were these. MIGEC was used to demultiplex reads and collapse the reads into UMI consensus sequences, and MiXCR was used for V(D)J alignment. Vaccine-responding clonotypes were defined with edgeR using replicate PBMC samples, requiring FDR below 0.01 and a log2 fold change above 5 up to day 15. Each bulk clonotype received a CD4 or CD8 identity based on whether the sequenced CD4 or CD8 repertoire contained that clonotype at higher abundance. TCRdb passed the public sequencing reads through fastp at Q25 and MiXCR, retaining productive beta sequences. A single entry per CDR3 protein holds the most common genes and DNA from its merged rows. The V and J calls and clone size are TCRdb's, not the authors'. The sample table records a few hundred thousand distinct CDR3 sequences; around 4.5% of these occur just once. Of the sample, around 19% falls within the top ten clones.

Here the chain combines TRBV7-7 and TRBJ2-2, with 8 bases matching TRBD1. The sequence came from a man younger than 35 who received the YFV17D yellow fever vaccine. The sample consisted of PBMCs, taken 15 days after the yellow fever booster vaccination. Here the CDR3 is given as CASSLDRGVGELFF. The bases read TGTGCTAGCAGCTTAGACAGGGGAGTCGGGGAGCTGTTTTTT.